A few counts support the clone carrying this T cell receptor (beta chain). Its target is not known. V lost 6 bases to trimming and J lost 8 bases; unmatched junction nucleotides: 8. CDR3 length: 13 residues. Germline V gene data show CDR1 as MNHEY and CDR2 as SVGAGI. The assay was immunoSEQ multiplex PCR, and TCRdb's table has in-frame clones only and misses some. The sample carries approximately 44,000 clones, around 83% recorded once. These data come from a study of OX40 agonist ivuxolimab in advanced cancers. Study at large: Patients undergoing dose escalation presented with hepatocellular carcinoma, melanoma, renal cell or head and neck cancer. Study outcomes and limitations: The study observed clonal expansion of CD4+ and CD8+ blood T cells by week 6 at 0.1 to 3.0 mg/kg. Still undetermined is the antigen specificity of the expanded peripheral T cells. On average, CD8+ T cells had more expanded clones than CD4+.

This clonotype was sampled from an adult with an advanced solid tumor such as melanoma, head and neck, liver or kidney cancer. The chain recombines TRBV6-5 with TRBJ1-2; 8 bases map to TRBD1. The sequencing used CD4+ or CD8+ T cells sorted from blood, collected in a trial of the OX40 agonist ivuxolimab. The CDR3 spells CASRRQGARGYTF. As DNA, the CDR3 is TGTGCCAGCAGAAGGCAGGGGGCCCGAGGCTACACCTTC.